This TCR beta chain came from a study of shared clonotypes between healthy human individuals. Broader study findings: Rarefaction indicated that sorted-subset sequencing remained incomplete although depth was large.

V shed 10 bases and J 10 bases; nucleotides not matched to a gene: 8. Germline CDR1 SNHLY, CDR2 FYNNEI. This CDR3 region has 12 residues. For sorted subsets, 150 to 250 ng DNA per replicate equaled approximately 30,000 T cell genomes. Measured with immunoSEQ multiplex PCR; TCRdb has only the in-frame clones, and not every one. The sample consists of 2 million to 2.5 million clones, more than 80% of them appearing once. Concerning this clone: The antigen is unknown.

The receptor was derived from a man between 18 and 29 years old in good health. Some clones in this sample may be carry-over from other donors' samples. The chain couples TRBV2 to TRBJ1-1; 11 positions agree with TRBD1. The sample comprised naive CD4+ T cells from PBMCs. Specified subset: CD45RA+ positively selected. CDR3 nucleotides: TGTGCCACCTCTGGACAGGGGGCGCGAGCTTTCTTT. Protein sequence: CATSGQGARAFF. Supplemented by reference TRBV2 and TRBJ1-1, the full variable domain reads EPEVTQTPSHQVTQMGQEVILRCVPISNHLYFYWYRQILGQKVEFLVSFYNNEISEKSEIFDDQFSVERPDGSNFTLKIRSTKLEDSAMYFCATSGQGARAFFGQGTRLTVV.